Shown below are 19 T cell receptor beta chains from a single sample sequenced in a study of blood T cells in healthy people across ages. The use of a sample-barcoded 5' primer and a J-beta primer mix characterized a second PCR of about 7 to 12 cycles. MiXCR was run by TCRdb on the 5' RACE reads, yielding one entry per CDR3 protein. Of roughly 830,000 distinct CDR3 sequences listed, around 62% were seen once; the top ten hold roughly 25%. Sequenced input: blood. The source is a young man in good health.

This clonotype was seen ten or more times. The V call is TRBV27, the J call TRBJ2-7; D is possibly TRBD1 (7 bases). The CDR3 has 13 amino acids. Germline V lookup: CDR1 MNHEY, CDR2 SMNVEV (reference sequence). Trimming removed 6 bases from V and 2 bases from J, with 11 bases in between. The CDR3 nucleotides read TGTGCCAGCAGCCTCAGGGGGGCCTACGAGCAGTACTTC. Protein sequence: CASSLRGAYEQYF.

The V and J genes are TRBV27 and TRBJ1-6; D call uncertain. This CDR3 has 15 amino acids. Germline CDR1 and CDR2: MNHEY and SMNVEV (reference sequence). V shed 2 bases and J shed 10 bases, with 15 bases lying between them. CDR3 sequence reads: CASSLSGVLGSPLHF. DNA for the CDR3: TGTGCCAGCAGTTTAAGCGGGGTTTTGGGATCACCCCTCCACTTT.

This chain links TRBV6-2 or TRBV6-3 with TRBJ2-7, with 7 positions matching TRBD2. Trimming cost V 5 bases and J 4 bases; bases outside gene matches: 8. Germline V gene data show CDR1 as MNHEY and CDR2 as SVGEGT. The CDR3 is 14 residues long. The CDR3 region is CASSARGEGYEQYF. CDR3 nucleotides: TGTGCCAGCAGTGCGCGTGGGGAGGGTTACGAGCAGTACTTC.

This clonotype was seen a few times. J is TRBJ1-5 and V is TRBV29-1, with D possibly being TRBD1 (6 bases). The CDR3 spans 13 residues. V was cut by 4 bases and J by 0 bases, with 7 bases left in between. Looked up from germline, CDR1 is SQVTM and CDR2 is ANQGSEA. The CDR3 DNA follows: TGCAGCGTTGCCAGGGGTAGCAATCAGCCCCAGCATTTT. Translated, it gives CSVARGSNQPQHF.

CDR3 sequence: CASRGLAGGTDTQYF. The CDR3 DNA reads as TGTGCCAGCCGGGGACTAGCGGGCGGCACAGATACGCAGTATTTT. The rearrangement uses TRBV7-2 and TRBJ2-3; TRBD2 matches at 12 bases. This CDR3 is built from 15 residues. With 8 bases clipped from V and 1 base from J, the junction kept 4 bases outside the gene matches. Germline V lookup: CDR1 SGHTA, CDR2 FQGNSA.

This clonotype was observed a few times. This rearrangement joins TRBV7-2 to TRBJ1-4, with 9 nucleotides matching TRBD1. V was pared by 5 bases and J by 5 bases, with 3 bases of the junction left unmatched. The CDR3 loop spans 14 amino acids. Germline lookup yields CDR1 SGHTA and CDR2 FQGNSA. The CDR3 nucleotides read TGTGCCAGCAGCCAACAGGGGGCGAATGAAAAACTGTTTTTT. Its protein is CASSQQGANEKLFF.

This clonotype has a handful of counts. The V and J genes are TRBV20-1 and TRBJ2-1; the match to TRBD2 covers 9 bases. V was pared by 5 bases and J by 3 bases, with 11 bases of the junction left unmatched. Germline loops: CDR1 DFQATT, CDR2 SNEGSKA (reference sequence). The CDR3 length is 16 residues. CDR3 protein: CSASSSGGLYYNEQFF. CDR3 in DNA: TGCAGTGCTTCTTCAAGCGGGGGGCTCTACTACAATGAGCAGTTCTTC.

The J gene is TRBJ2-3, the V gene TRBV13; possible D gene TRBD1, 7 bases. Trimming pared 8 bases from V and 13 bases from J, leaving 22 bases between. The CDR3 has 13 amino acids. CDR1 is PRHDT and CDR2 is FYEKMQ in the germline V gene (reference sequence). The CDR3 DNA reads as TGTGCCAGCTCCAGGGGGGCTCCCATTAAGGAGTATTTT. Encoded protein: CASSRGAPIKEYF.

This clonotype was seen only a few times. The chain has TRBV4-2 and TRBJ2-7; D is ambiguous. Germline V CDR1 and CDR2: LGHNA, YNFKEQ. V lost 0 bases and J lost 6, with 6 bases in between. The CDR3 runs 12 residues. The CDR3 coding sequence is TGTGCCAGCAGCCAAGATCAGGTCGAGCAGTACTTC. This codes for CASSQDQVEQYF.

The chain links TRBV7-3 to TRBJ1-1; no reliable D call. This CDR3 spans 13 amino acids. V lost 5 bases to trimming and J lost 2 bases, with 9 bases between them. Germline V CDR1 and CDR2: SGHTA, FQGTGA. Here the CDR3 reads CASSRLYNTEAFF. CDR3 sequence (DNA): TGTGCCAGCAGCCGACTCTACAACACTGAAGCTTTCTTT.

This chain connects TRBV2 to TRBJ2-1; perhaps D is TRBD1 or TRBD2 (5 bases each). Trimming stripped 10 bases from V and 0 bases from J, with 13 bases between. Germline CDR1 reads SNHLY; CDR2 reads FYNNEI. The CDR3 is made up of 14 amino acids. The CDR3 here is CAKGDGSSYNEQFF. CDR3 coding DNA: TGTGCCAAAGGGGACGGCAGCTCCTACAATGAGCAGTTCTTC.

CDR3 region: CSARLAGGSETQYF. CDR3 in DNA: TGCAGTGCTCGTCTGGCAGGGGGTTCGGAGACCCAGTACTTC. V gene TRBV20-1 combines with J gene TRBJ2-4; 7 bases fit TRBD1. The last part of the DNA fits TRBJ2-5 better; the J call may be wrong. Germline V gene sequence: CDR1 DFQATT, CDR2 SNEGSKA (reference sequence). The CDR3 extends over 14 amino acids.

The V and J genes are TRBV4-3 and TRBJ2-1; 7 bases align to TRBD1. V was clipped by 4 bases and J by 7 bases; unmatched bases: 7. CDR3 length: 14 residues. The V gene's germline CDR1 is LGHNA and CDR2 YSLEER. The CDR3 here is CASSRGGPFNEQFF. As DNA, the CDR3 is TGCGCCAGCAGCCGAGGGGGCCCCTTTAATGAGCAGTTCTTC.

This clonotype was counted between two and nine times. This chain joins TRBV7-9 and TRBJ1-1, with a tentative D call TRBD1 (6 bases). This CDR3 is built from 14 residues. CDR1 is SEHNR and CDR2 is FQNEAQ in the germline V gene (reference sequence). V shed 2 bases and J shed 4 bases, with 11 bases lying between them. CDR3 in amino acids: CASSLNREGTEAFF. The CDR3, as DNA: TGTGCCAGCAGCTTAAACAGGGAAGGCACTGAAGCTTTCTTT.

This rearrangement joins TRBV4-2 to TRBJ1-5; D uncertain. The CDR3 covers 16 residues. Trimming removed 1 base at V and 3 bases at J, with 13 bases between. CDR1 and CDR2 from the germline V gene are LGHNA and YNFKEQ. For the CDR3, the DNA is TGTGCCAGCAGCCAAGTCGGGCGGAGTCACAATCAGCCCCAGCATTTT. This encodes CASSQVGRSHNQPQHF.

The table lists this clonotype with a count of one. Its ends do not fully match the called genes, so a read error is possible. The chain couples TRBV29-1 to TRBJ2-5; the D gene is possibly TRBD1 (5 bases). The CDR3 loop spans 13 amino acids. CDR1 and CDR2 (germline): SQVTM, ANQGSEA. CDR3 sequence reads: CSVELGAEETQNF. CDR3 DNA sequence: TGCAGCGTTGAGTTAGGGGCGGAAGAGACCCAGAACTTC.

DNA of the CDR3: TGTGCCAGCAGTTACGAGACACCGACAGAGACCCAGTACTTC. Its protein is CASSYETPTETQYF. This chain links TRBV6-2 or TRBV6-3 with TRBJ2-5; D is unclear. V dropped 2 bases and J dropped 4 bases, with 11 bases sitting between them. Per germline, CDR1 MNHEY and CDR2 SVGEGT. The CDR3 contains 14 residues.

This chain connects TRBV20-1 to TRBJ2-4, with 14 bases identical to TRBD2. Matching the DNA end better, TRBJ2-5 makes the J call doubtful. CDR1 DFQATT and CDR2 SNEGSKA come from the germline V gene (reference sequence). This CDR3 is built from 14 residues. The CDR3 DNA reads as TGCAGTGCTACCTGGACTAGCGGGAGGGAGACCCAGTACTTC. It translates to CSATWTSGRETQYF.

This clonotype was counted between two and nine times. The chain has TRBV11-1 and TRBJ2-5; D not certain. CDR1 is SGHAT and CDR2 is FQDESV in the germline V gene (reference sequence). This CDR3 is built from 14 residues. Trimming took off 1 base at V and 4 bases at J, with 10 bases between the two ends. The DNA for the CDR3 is TGTGCCAGCAGCTTAGAGGGCAGAGGAGAGACCCAGTACTTC. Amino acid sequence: CASSLEGRGETQYF.